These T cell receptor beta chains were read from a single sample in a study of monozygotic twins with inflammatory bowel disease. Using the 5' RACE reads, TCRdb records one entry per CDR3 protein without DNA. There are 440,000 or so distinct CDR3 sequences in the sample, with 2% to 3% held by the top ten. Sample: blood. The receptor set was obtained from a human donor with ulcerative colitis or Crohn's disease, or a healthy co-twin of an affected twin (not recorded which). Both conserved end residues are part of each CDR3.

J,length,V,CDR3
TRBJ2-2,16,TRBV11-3,CASSLRDRVNTGELFF
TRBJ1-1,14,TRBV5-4,CASSWEGQRTGAFF
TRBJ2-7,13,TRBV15,CATSRDGGAEQYF
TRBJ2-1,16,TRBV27,CASSSRGFGGDNEQFF
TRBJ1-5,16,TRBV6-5,CASSYSTGRSNQPQHF
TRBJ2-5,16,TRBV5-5,CASTPTDITVLETQYF
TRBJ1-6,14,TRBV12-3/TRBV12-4,CASTREQGNSPLHF
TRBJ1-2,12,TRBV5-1,CASSVSGEGYTF
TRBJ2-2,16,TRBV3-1,CASSHPGQLNTGELFF
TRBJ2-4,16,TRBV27,CASSPRLLSGKNIQYF
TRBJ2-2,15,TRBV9,CASSVGDVEAGELFF
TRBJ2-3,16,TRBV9,CASSVGGSAGVNTQYF
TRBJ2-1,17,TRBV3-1,CASSLIGDPVGVNEQFF
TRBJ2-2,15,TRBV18,CASSPSLDLTGELFF
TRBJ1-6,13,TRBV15,CATREPPNSPLHF
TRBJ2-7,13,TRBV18,CASTTGQGYEQYF
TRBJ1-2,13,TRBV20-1,CSASAGGGYDYTF
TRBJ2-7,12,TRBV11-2,CASSPRSYEQYF
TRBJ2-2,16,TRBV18,CASSPAQTSNTGELFF
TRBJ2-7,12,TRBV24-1,CATSKQGPEQYF
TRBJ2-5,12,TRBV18,CASSPEESDQYF
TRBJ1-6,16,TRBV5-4,CASSLAGTGSNSPLHF
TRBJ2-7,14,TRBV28,CASRGEKASYEQYF
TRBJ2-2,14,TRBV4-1,CASSQDRYTGELFF
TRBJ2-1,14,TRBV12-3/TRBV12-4,CASSFSGRVGEQFF
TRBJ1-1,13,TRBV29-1,CSVQTGRGTEAFF
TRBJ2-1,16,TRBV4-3,CASSHRPSGSYNEQFF
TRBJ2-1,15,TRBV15,CATSRSRVPYNEQFF
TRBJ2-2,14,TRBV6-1,CASSPQLVTGELFF
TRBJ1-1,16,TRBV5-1,CASSLWDRGTNTEAFF
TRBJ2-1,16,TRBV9,CASSVLAGGAYNEQFF
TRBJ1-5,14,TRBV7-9,CASSFAQANQPQHF
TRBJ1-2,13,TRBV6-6,CASSSVPGGGYTF
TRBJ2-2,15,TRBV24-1,CATSRHLTNTGEPFF
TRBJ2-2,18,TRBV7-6,CASSFYRLGSVNTGELFF
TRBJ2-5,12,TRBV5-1,CASSGPGETQYF
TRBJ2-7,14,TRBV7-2,CASSLGWGGYEQYF
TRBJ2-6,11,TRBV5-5,CASFGANVLTF
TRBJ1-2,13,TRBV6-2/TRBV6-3,CATCLYRGDGYTF
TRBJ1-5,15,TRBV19,CASSIMGQINQPQHF
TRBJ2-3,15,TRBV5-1,CASSLAGIGTDTQYF
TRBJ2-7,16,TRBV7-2,CASSPNPLRGFYEQYF
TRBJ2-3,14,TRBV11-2,CASSLVGGRDTQYF
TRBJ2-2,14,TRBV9,CASGGGGYSGELFF
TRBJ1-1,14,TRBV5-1,CASSPDGTDTEAFF
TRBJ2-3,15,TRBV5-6,CASSSSVINTDTQYF
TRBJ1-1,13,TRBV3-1,CASRNAQGGEAFF
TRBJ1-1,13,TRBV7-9,CASSADSFTEAFF
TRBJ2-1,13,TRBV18,CASSPEGSVEQFF
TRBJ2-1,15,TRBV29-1,CSVLTSGSDYNEQFF
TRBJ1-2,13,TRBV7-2,CASRSQGNYGYTF